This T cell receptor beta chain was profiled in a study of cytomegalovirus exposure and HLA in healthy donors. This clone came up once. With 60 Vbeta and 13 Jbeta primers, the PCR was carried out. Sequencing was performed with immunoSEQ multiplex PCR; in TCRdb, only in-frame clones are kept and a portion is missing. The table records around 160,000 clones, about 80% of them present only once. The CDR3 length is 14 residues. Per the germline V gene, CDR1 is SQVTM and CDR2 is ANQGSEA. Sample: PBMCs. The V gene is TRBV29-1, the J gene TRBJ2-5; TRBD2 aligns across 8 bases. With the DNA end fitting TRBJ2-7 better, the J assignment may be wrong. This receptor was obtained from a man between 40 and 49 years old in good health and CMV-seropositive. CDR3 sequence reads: CSVATGGDLYEQYF. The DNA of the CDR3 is TGCAGCGTTGCCACCGGGGGGGATCTATACGAGCAGTACTTC.